Shown below are 28 T cell receptor beta chains from a single sample sequenced in a study of breast tumors, draining lymph nodes, adjacent tissues. Breast cancer patients provided tissue from their axillary draining lymph nodes. TCRdb fed the multiplex PCR reads into MiXCR, producing one record per CDR3 protein. This sample yields about 180,000 distinct CDR3 sequences, of which roughly 30% are seen a single time; approximately 4.2% belongs to the top ten. The sample was axillary lymph node tissue. Receptor source: a female donor with breast cancer. Some clones in this sample may be carry-over from other donors' samples.

The chain couples TRBV7-2 to TRBJ2-2, with TRBD2 matching over 9 bases. CDR3 length: 18 residues. Looked up from germline, CDR1 is SGHTA and CDR2 is FQGNSA. J lost 6 bases, V lost 1 base, and 12 bases had no gene match. The CDR3 here is CASSLEPGLAFRSGELFF. The CDR3 DNA is TGTGCCAGCAGCTTAGAGCCGGGACTAGCATTTCGTTCCGGGGAGCTGTTTTTT.

This clonotype has ten or more counts. The genes are TRBV4-2 and TRBJ2-5; weak D call: TRBD2 (5 bases). Germline V lookup: CDR1 LGHNA, CDR2 YNFKEQ. The V gene lost 0 bases and the J gene lost 1 base, with 9 bases spanning the gap. The CDR3 has 15 amino acids. As DNA, the CDR3 is TGTGCCAGCAGCCAAGAGCAGCGGCTCCAAGAGACCCAGTACTTC. This translates into CASSQEQRLQETQYF.

This chain links TRBV27 with TRBJ2-1, with TRBD1 matching over 7 bases. The CDR3 loop spans 14 amino acids. J was trimmed by 4 bases and V by 7 bases; bases with no gene match: 7. Germline V gene lookup returns CDR1 MNHEY and CDR2 SMNVEV (reference sequence). Here the CDR3 reads CASTDRTGYNEQFF. Here the CDR3 DNA reads TGTGCCAGCACGGACCGGACAGGATACAATGAGCAGTTCTTC.

This clonotype came up a few times. J is TRBJ1-2 and V is TRBV6-1; D call uncertain. The V end was cut by 6 bases, the J end by 0 bases, with 8 bases between. Germline V gene data show CDR1 as MNHNS and CDR2 as SASEGT. The CDR3 is 13 amino acids. In DNA, the CDR3 is TGTGCCAGCAGCCTGGGCGCTAACTATGGCTACACCTTC. This translates into CASSLGANYGYTF.

This clonotype was counted between two and nine times. Being one base from a much bigger clone, this may be a read error. Lacking the conserved final phenylalanine or tryptophan, this CDR3 likely reflects a read error. This chain joins TRBV7-2 and TRBJ2-5, with D perhaps matching TRBD1 or TRBD2 (6 bases each). The germline V gene encodes CDR1 SGHTA and CDR2 FQGNSA. Trimming stripped 5 bases from V and 2 bases from J, with 12 bases between. This CDR3 has 14 amino acids. The chain's CDR3 is CASSRRGDQETQYL. CDR3 nucleotides: TGTGCCAGCAGCCGGAGGGGGGATCAAGAGACCCAGTACCTC.

This clonotype was seen at least ten times. The chain is built from TRBV24-1 and TRBJ2-5; tentative D call: TRBD1 (6 bases). Trimming cost V 5 bases and J 1 base, with 10 bases left between them. The CDR3 length is 14 residues. The germline V gene encodes CDR1 KGHDR and CDR2 SFDVKD. In nucleotides, the CDR3 is TGTGCCACCAGTGCCGGGACACCCCAAGAGACCCAGTACTTC. Translating gives CATSAGTPQETQYF.

This chain joins TRBV27 and TRBJ2-7, with D perhaps matching TRBD2 (5 bases). The V end was cut by 7 bases, the J end by 6 bases, with 19 bases between. The CDR3 consists of 14 residues. The germline gives CDR1 MNHEY, CDR2 SMNVEV (reference sequence). The DNA for the CDR3 is TGTGCCAGCATCCCGGACTTGAGGTACCCCGAGCAGTACTTC. Its translation is CASIPDLRYPEQYF.

This chain links TRBV6-6 with TRBJ2-3; TRBD2 aligns across 9 bases. After removal of 6 bases from V and 3 bases from J, the junction contained 7 bases not matched to a gene. CDR1 and CDR2 from the germline V gene are MNHNY and SVGAGI (reference sequence). This CDR3 has 15 amino acids. The DNA for the CDR3 is TGTGCCAGCAGAGAGCGGGAGGTTACTACAGATACGCAGTATTTT. Its translation is CASREREVTTDTQYF.

The chain links TRBV24-1 to TRBJ2-3, with TRBD2 matching over 7 bases. The germline V gene has CDR1 KGHDR and CDR2 SFDVKD. V shed 1 base, J shed 1 base, and the junction held 1 base outside the gene matches. The CDR3 has 15 amino acids. The CDR3 is CATSDFTSGTDTQYF. As DNA, the CDR3 is TGTGCCACCAGTGATTTTACTAGCGGCACAGATACGCAGTATTTT.

This clonotype occurred once. The gene calls are TRBV7-9 and TRBJ2-1; 7 positions agree with TRBD1. Per germline, CDR1 SEHNR and CDR2 FQNEAQ (reference sequence). The trim removed 3 bases at V and 4 bases at J, leaving 6 bases unmatched. The CDR3 loop spans 15 amino acids. The CDR3 spells CASSFSDRAYNEQFF. CDR3 in DNA: TGTGCCAGCAGCTTCTCTGACAGGGCATACAATGAGCAGTTCTTC.

The sample holds a few counts of this clonotype. This may stem from a read error, because a much larger clone lies one nucleotide away. The J gene is TRBJ1-4, the V gene TRBV20-1; D call uncertain. CDR1 is DFQATT and CDR2 is SNEGSKA in the germline V gene (reference sequence). The CDR3 loop spans 13 amino acids. The CDR3 is CSAKLLTNEKLLF. CDR3 in DNA: TGCAGTGCTAAACTTCTAACTAATGAAAAACTGCTTTTT.

To note about this clonotype: A much larger clone is a single base away; this may be a read error. The chain couples TRBV9 to TRBJ2-7; 8 positions match TRBD2. Germline CDR1 SGDLS, CDR2 YYNGEE. The length of the CDR3 is 17 residues. In DNA, the CDR3 is TGTGCCAGCAGCTCCCTAGCGGGCGGGACCGGATCCTCCGAGCAGTACTTC. Translated: CASSSLAGGTGSSEQYF.

This clonotype was counted many times. The V call is TRBV5-1, the J call TRBJ1-2; 7 nucleotides agree with TRBD1. There are 12 residues in the CDR3. V shed 4 bases, J shed 7 bases, and the junction held 4 bases outside the gene matches. Germline CDR1 and CDR2: SGHRS and YFSETQ. CDR3 sequence: CASSINRGGYTF. Here the CDR3 DNA reads TGCGCCAGCAGCATTAACAGGGGTGGCTACACCTTC.

This clonotype occurred a few times. A read error is possible here, since a much larger clone lies one base away. The rearrangement uses TRBV20-1 and TRBJ2-3, with D perhaps TRBD1 or TRBD2 (8 bases each). This CDR3 comprises 16 residues. Germline CDR1 reads DFQATT; CDR2 reads SNEGSKA (reference sequence). Trimming removed 0 bases at V and 3 bases at J, with 16 bases between. The CDR3 nucleotides are TGCAGTGCTAGAGAAAGCGGGGGACAGGCAACAGATACGCAGTATTTT. It translates to CSARESGGQATDTQYF.

This clonotype was observed at least ten times. The chain uses TRBV9 and TRBJ2-1; 8 bases fit TRBD2. Germline assignment: CDR1 SGDLS and CDR2 YYNGEE. The CDR3 extends over 15 amino acids. V gave up 2 bases and J gave up 2 bases; unmatched junction bases: 3. The CDR3 is CASSVGSGTYNEQFF. In DNA, the CDR3 is TGTGCCAGCAGCGTTGGTAGCGGGACCTACAATGAGCAGTTCTTC.

This chain joins TRBV12-3 or TRBV12-4 and TRBJ1-4; D call uncertain. V lost 1 base, J lost 5 bases, and 5 bases lay in between. The CDR3 is 13 amino acids. The CDR3 DNA follows: TGTGCCAGCAGTTTAGACAGAAATGAAAAACTGTTTTTT. Translating it yields CASSLDRNEKLFF.

V usage is TRBV7-2 and J usage is TRBJ2-3; 10 nucleotides line up with TRBD1. The CDR3 runs to 15 residues. The J segment lost 6 bases and the V segment lost 2 bases, leaving 5 bases of the junction unmatched. Per germline, CDR1 SGHTA and CDR2 FQGNSA. CDR3 bases: TGTGCCAGCAGCTTATGGACAGGGGGTCGGGATACGCAGTATTTT. As protein: CASSLWTGGRDTQYF.

The chain combines TRBV20-1 with TRBJ1-4; 8 nucleotides match TRBD1. Germline-derived CDR1 and CDR2 are DFQATT and SNEGSKA (reference sequence). There are 15 residues in the CDR3. With V trimmed by 1 base and J by 8 bases, 9 bases remained unmatched. CDR3 coding DNA: TGCAGTGCTAGAGTTTGGACAGGGCTTGGGGAAAAACTGTTTTTT. It codes for CSARVWTGLGEKLFF.

This clonotype came up many times. The chain recombines TRBV4-2 with TRBJ2-3, with TRBD2 as a possible D gene (7 bases). The CDR3 totals 16 residues. The germline CDR1 and CDR2 sequences are LGHNA and YNFKEQ. V lost 1 base and J 5 bases, leaving 16 bases between the germline ends. The DNA of the CDR3 is TGTGCCAGCAGCCAAGTCGGCGGGGGCCGGGAAGATACGCAGTATTTT. This encodes CASSQVGGGREDTQYF.

The V call is TRBV25-1, the J call TRBJ2-7, with 11 positions matching TRBD1. The CDR3 spans 17 residues. Germline assignment: CDR1 MGHDK and CDR2 SYGVNS. The ends lost 4 bases at V and 4 bases at J; junction bases unmatched: 12. The CDR3 coding sequence is TGTGCCAGCAGTGCCACGGAGGACAGGGGGCTTTTATACGAGCAGTACTTC. Translating gives CASSATEDRGLLYEQYF.

V and J are TRBV12-5 and TRBJ1-3; D is ambiguous. Per the germline V gene, CDR1 is LGHNT and CDR2 is FRNRAP. The V and J ends lost 0 bases and 10 bases respectively, with 13 bases between them. This CDR3 has 14 residues. In nucleotides, the CDR3 is TGTGCTAGTGGTTTGGTACTCGGGCGGCGTACCATATATTTT. Translating gives CASGLVLGRRTIYF.

This clonotype was recorded at least ten times. The V gene is TRBV20-1, the J gene TRBJ2-7; possible D gene TRBD1, 6 bases. The germline CDR1 and CDR2 sequences are DFQATT and SNEGSKA (reference sequence). Trimming removed 6 bases at V and 3 bases at J, with 15 bases between. The CDR3 consists of 13 residues. Here the CDR3 DNA reads TGCAGTGCCTACCGGGACATCCACTACGAGCAGTACTTC. It yields the protein CSAYRDIHYEQYF.

This clonotype has a count of ten or more. The gene calls are TRBV13 and TRBJ2-3; the match to TRBD1 covers 9 bases. Germline V gene sequence: CDR1 PRHDT, CDR2 FYEKMQ (reference sequence). This CDR3 region has 14 residues. The CDR3 coding sequence is TGTGCTTTCCGGGACAGGGCGAGCACAGATACGCAGTATTTT. Residues: CAFRDRASTDTQYF. The whole variable domain, remainder taken from reference TRBV13 and TRBJ2-3, is AAGVIQSPRHLIKEKRETATLKCYPIPRHDTVYWYQQGPGQDPQFLISFYEKMQSDKGSIPDRFSAQQFSDYHSELNMSSLELGDSALYFCAFRDRASTDTQYFGPGTRLTVL.

This clonotype was counted only a few times. J is TRBJ2-3 and V is TRBV3-1; perhaps TRBD1 as D (5 bases). The germline gives CDR1 LGHDT, CDR2 YNNKEL (reference sequence). The CDR3 is 15 amino acids. V was clipped by 3 bases and J by 0 bases, with 10 bases between them. The CDR3 loop reads CASSHRQTSTDTQYF. In DNA, the CDR3 is TGTGCCAGCAGCCACCGACAGACCAGCACAGATACGCAGTATTTT.

This clonotype was seen ten or more times. This chain uses TRBV11-3 with TRBJ1-5, with D possibly matching TRBD1 (6 bases). Per germline, CDR1 SGHNT and CDR2 YENEEA. The CDR3 spans 12 residues. V shed 2 bases and J shed 7 bases, with 6 bases lying between them. CDR3 DNA sequence: TGTGCCAGCAGCTTAACAGGGCAGCCCCAGCATTTT. The encoded protein is CASSLTGQPQHF.

This chain links TRBV18 with TRBJ1-4; 7 positions agree with TRBD1. The CDR3 runs 13 residues. After removal of 6 bases from V and 8 bases from J, the junction contained 6 bases not matched to a gene. Germline CDR1 is KGHSH and CDR2 is LQKENI. The CDR3 protein is CASSPGTVEKLFF. The DNA for the CDR3 is TGTGCCAGCTCCCCAGGGACAGTCGAAAAACTGTTTTTT.

There are many counts of this clonotype. The rearrangement links TRBV19 to TRBJ2-2, with 8 nucleotides matching TRBD2. The CDR3 has 15 residues. V trimming: 3 bases; J trimming: 6 bases; junction bases outside the gene matches: 6. The germline V gene has CDR1 LNHDA and CDR2 SQIVND (reference sequence). CDR3: CASSIGGRWAGELFF. CDR3 DNA: TGTGCCAGTAGTATCGGCGGGAGGTGGGCCGGGGAGCTGTTTTTT. The whole variable domain, filled in from reference TRBV19 and TRBJ2-2, reads DGGITQSPKYLFRKEGQNVTLSCEQNLNHDAMYWYRQDPGQGLRLIYYSQIVNDFQKGDIAEGYSVSREKKESFPLTVTSAQKNPTAFYLCASSIGGRWAGELFFGEGSRLTVL.

The rearrangement joins TRBV27 to TRBJ2-5; the D gene is possibly TRBD2 (5 bases). The germline V and J ends were trimmed by 2 bases and 4 bases, with 11 bases remaining between them. Germline V gene sequence: CDR1 MNHEY, CDR2 SMNVEV (reference sequence). The CDR3 totals 14 residues. CDR3 sequence (DNA): TGTGCCAGCAGTTTAAGAGGGCATTTAGAGACCCAGTACTTC. Protein: CASSLRGHLETQYF.